These T cell receptor beta chains were read from a single sample in a study of chemoradiotherapy in HPV16-positive cancers. Clones were sequenced by immunoSEQ multiplex PCR, and TCRdb holds only the in-frame ones, with some missing. The sample consists of about 53,000 clones, about 88% of them appearing once. The source was blood, collected from a patient who underwent chemoradiotherapy. The receptors shown here come from a human donor with HPV-associated anogenital cancer. Each CDR3 is given with its conserved first and last residue. The D gene is left open where the match is weak. Expanded clones are given a class, and other clones once, few, many or no size at all.

clone size: -; V gene: TRBV7-9; D gene: -; J gene: TRBJ2-7; CDR3 protein: CASSFSQGGYEQYF; CDR3 DNA: TGTGCCAGCAGCTTTTCACAAGGCGGCTACGAGCAGTACTTC
clone size: once; V gene: TRBV18; D gene: TRBD2; J gene: TRBJ2-1; CDR3 protein: CASSLRTSGRVSSYNEQFF; CDR3 DNA: TGTGCCAGCTCCCTTAGGACTAGCGGGAGGGTAAGCTCCTACAATGAGCAGTTCTTC
clone size: medium-sized; V gene: TRBV19; D gene: -; J gene: TRBJ2-7; CDR3 protein: CASRSWTAMRREQYF; CDR3 DNA: TGTGCCAGTAGAAGCTGGACGGCCATGAGGAGGGAGCAGTACTTC
clone size: -; V gene: TRBV13; D gene: TRBD2; J gene: TRBJ2-7; CDR3 protein: CASSREGGSGTSVSRQYF; CDR3 DNA: TGTGCCAGCAGCCGCGAAGGGGGTAGCGGGACCTCGGTATCTCGGCAGTACTTC
clone size: -; V gene: TRBV7-2; D gene: TRBD2; J gene: TRBJ2-1; CDR3 protein: CASGLAGERDEQFF; CDR3 DNA: TGTGCCAGCGGTCTAGCGGGAGAAAGAGATGAGCAGTTCTTC
clone size: -; V gene: TRBV30; D gene: -; J gene: TRBJ1-2; CDR3 protein: CAWTYTGRPDYGYTF; CDR3 DNA: TGTGCCTGGACATATACCGGACGGCCTGACTATGGCTACACCTTC
clone size: -; V gene: TRBV6-4; D gene: -; J gene: TRBJ1-1; CDR3 protein: CASSVKADTEAFF; CDR3 DNA: TGTGCCTCTTCGGTGAAGGCGGACACTGAAGCTTTCTTT
clone size: -; V gene: TRBV19; D gene: -; J gene: TRBJ1-4; CDR3 protein: CASSMGIATNEKLFF; CDR3 DNA: TGTGCCAGTAGTATGGGAATTGCAACTAATGAAAAACTGTTTTTT
clone size: -; V gene: TRBV5-6; D gene: TRBD1; J gene: TRBJ2-1; CDR3 protein: CASSAAGTGTGEQFF; CDR3 DNA: TGTGCCAGCAGCGCGGCCGGGACAGGGACCGGTGAGCAGTTCTTC
clone size: once; V gene: TRBV2; D gene: -; J gene: TRBJ1-1; CDR3 protein: CASSERGPGTEAFF; CDR3 DNA: TGTGCCAGCAGTGAACGGGGGCCGGGCACTGAAGCTTTCTTT
clone size: -; V gene: TRBV6-4; D gene: TRBD1; J gene: TRBJ2-1; CDR3 protein: CASSDSRTGVAYNEQFF; CDR3 DNA: TGTGCCAGCAGTGACTCCCGGACAGGGGTGGCCTACAATGAGCAGTTCTTC
clone size: once; V gene: TRBV30; D gene: TRBD1; J gene: TRBJ1-1; CDR3 protein: CAWSLTGATEAFF; CDR3 DNA: TGTGCCTGGAGCCTCACAGGGGCAACTGAAGCTTTCTTT
clone size: few; V gene: TRBV5-1; D gene: -; J gene: TRBJ2-5; CDR3 protein: CASSLEPMGASGTQYF; CDR3 DNA: TGCGCCAGCAGCCTGGAGCCCATGGGGGCATCGGGGACCCAGTACTTC
clone size: -; V gene: TRBV19; D gene: -; J gene: TRBJ2-3; CDR3 protein: CASSTRLGTDTQYF; CDR3 DNA: TGTGCCAGTAGTACTAGACTAGGCACAGATACGCAGTATTTT
clone size: once; V gene: TRBV9; D gene: -; J gene: TRBJ2-2; CDR3 protein: CASSIRPTGELFF; CDR3 DNA: TGTGCCAGCAGCATCCGACCCACCGGGGAGCTGTTTTTT
clone size: once; V gene: TRBV9; D gene: -; J gene: TRBJ1-5; CDR3 protein: CASSVGPGSNQPQHF; CDR3 DNA: TGTGCCAGCAGCGTAGGACCAGGGTCTAATCAGCCCCAGCATTTT
clone size: -; V gene: TRBV7-6; D gene: TRBD2; J gene: TRBJ2-1; CDR3 protein: CASSAPGGSYNEQFF; CDR3 DNA: TGTGCCAGCAGCGCCCCGGGAGGCTCCTACAATGAGCAGTTCTTC
clone size: -; V gene: TRBV5-5; D gene: -; J gene: TRBJ1-2; CDR3 protein: CASIPSWQNYGYTF; CDR3 DNA: TGTGCCAGCATCCCCTCCTGGCAGAACTATGGCTACACCTTC
clone size: -; V gene: TRBV20-1; D gene: -; J gene: TRBJ2-5; CDR3 protein: CSAVQGTQYF; CDR3 DNA: TGCAGTGCGGTGCAGGGGACCCAGTACTTC
clone size: -; V gene: TRBV9; D gene: -; J gene: TRBJ2-7; CDR3 protein: CASSVDRVDEQYF; CDR3 DNA: TGTGCCAGCAGCGTAGACAGGGTCGACGAGCAGTACTTC
clone size: -; V gene: TRBV7-3; D gene: -; J gene: TRBJ2-1; CDR3 protein: CASSPRTDNEQFF; CDR3 DNA: TGTGCCAGCAGCCCCCGGACAGACAATGAGCAGTTCTTC
clone size: -; V gene: TRBV14; D gene: -; J gene: TRBJ1-1; CDR3 protein: CASSQEGGRYTEAFF; CDR3 DNA: TGTGCCAGCAGCCAAGAGGGGGGGAGATACACTGAAGCTTTCTTT
clone size: -; V gene: TRBV5-5; D gene: TRBD2; J gene: TRBJ2-7; CDR3 protein: CASKLAATSSYEQYF; CDR3 DNA: TGTGCCAGCAAACTAGCGGCCACGAGCTCCTACGAGCAGTACTTC
clone size: once; V gene: TRBV7-9; D gene: -; J gene: TRBJ2-3; CDR3 protein: CASSSSIFGPEGTDTQYF; CDR3 DNA: TGTGCCAGCAGCTCCTCAATTTTCGGACCGGAGGGCACAGATACGCAGTATTTT
clone size: -; V gene: TRBV9; D gene: -; J gene: TRBJ1-5; CDR3 protein: CASSVDGAGQPQHF; CDR3 DNA: TGTGCCAGCAGCGTAGATGGTGCGGGACAGCCCCAGCATTTT
clone size: once; V gene: TRBV6-5; D gene: -; J gene: TRBJ2-2; CDR3 protein: CASSFARTANTGELFF; CDR3 DNA: TGTGCCAGCAGTTTCGCCAGGACAGCGAACACCGGGGAGCTGTTTTTT
clone size: -; V gene: TRBV6-1; D gene: -; J gene: TRBJ1-6; CDR3 protein: CASSEARVGNSPLHF; CDR3 DNA: TGTGCCAGCAGTGAAGCACGGGTAGGCAATTCACCCCTCCACTTT
clone size: -; V gene: TRBV7-2; D gene: -; J gene: TRBJ2-5; CDR3 protein: CASSQRGGETQYF; CDR3 DNA: TGTGCCAGCAGCCAGAGGGGTGGGGAGACCCAGTACTTC
clone size: -; V gene: TRBV19; D gene: -; J gene: TRBJ2-7; CDR3 protein: CASSIIPGRYEQYF; CDR3 DNA: TGTGCCAGTAGTATAATCCCAGGGAGGTACGAGCAGTACTTC
clone size: once; V gene: TRBV29-1; D gene: TRBD2; J gene: TRBJ2-1; CDR3 protein: CSVLTSGRPSSYNEQFF; CDR3 DNA: TGCAGCGTGCTGACTAGCGGGAGGCCTAGCTCCTACAATGAGCAGTTCTTC
clone size: once; V gene: TRBV29-1; D gene: -; J gene: TRBJ1-1; CDR3 protein: CSGWGVNTEAFF; CDR3 DNA: TGCAGCGGCTGGGGGGTGAACACTGAAGCTTTCTTT
clone size: -; V gene: TRBV7-2; D gene: -; J gene: TRBJ1-3; CDR3 protein: CASRRTRGNTIYF; CDR3 DNA: TGTGCCAGCAGACGGACGCGAGGAAACACCATATATTTT
clone size: -; V gene: TRBV10-3; D gene: -; J gene: TRBJ1-1; CDR3 protein: CAISESRVEAFF; CDR3 DNA: TGTGCCATCAGTGAGTCGAGAGTGGAAGCTTTCTTT
clone size: -; V gene: TRBV7-8; D gene: -; J gene: TRBJ1-1; CDR3 protein: CASSLVAGLNTEAFF; CDR3 DNA: TGTGCCAGCAGCTTAGTGGCAGGATTGAACACTGAAGCTTTCTTT
clone size: -; V gene: TRBV2; D gene: -; J gene: TRBJ2-1; CDR3 protein: CASSVEGLTYNEQFF; CDR3 DNA: TGTGCCAGCAGTGTGGAGGGGCTGACCTACAATGAGCAGTTCTTC
clone size: -; V gene: TRBV9; D gene: -; J gene: TRBJ2-2; CDR3 protein: CASSTGGTTSTGELFF; CDR3 DNA: TGTGCCAGCAGCACTGGAGGGACAACATCAACCGGGGAGCTGTTTTTT
clone size: -; V gene: TRBV4-3; D gene: -; J gene: TRBJ2-5; CDR3 protein: CASSLTGETQYF; CDR3 DNA: TGCGCCAGCAGCCTTACAGGGGAGACCCAGTACTTC
clone size: -; V gene: TRBV6-5; D gene: -; J gene: TRBJ1-1; CDR3 protein: CASTKEGRNTEAFF; CDR3 DNA: TGTGCCAGCACCAAGGAGGGGAGGAACACTGAAGCTTTCTTT
clone size: -; V gene: TRBV5-6; D gene: TRBD1; J gene: TRBJ1-4; CDR3 protein: CASSPLGTETNEKLFF; CDR3 DNA: TGTGCCAGCAGCCCTTTAGGGACAGAGACTAATGAAAAACTGTTTTTT
clone size: -; V gene: TRBV5-1; D gene: -; J gene: TRBJ2-5; CDR3 protein: CASSLGATAETQYF; CDR3 DNA: TGCGCCAGCAGCTTAGGAGCGACGGCAGAGACCCAGTACTTC
clone size: -; V gene: TRBV7-2; D gene: TRBD2; J gene: TRBJ2-5; CDR3 protein: CASSFQRGEETQYF; CDR3 DNA: TGTGCCAGCAGCTTCCAGCGGGGGGAAGAGACCCAGTACTTC
clone size: -; V gene: TRBV5-6; D gene: -; J gene: TRBJ1-1; CDR3 protein: CASRTAEGSNTEAFF; CDR3 DNA: TGTGCCAGCAGAACCGCGGAAGGGAGTAACACTGAAGCTTTCTTT
clone size: -; V gene: TRBV2; D gene: -; J gene: TRBJ2-2; CDR3 protein: CASSPSGELFF; CDR3 DNA: TGTGCCAGCAGCCCCTCCGGGGAGCTGTTTTTT
clone size: once; V gene: TRBV19; D gene: -; J gene: TRBJ2-3; CDR3 protein: CASSREERVVDTQYF; CDR3 DNA: TGTGCCAGTAGTAGGGAGGAGCGGGTAGTCGATACGCAGTATTTT
clone size: -; V gene: TRBV6-5; D gene: TRBD1; J gene: TRBJ1-3; CDR3 protein: CASSPGQHSGNTIYF; CDR3 DNA: TGTGCCAGCAGTCCGGGACAGCACTCTGGAAACACCATATATTTT
clone size: few; V gene: TRBV4-1; D gene: -; J gene: TRBJ1-5; CDR3 protein: CASSQPDDPGQPQHF; CDR3 DNA: TGCGCCAGCAGCCAACCCGACGACCCAGGTCAGCCCCAGCATTTT
clone size: -; V gene: TRBV9; D gene: -; J gene: TRBJ2-6; CDR3 protein: CASSVTGSGANVLTF; CDR3 DNA: TGTGCCAGCAGCGTTACGGGAAGTGGGGCCAACGTCCTGACTTTC
clone size: -; V gene: TRBV25-1; D gene: TRBD2; J gene: TRBJ2-7; CDR3 protein: CASSESYSGRPYEQYF; CDR3 DNA: TGTGCCAGCAGTGAATCCTATAGCGGGAGGCCCTACGAGCAGTACTTC